This T cell receptor beta chain was identified during a study of CD8 T cells in ankylosing spondylitis. Findings and caveats of the study: Reportedly, matched ankylosing spondylitis synovial fluid was significantly enriched for disease-linked clones. Earlier literature documents some of the motif variants in reactive arthritis synovial fluid and blood. Disease-associated clones were CD8+ and fairly uncommon in peripheral blood.

V was clipped by 4 bases and J by 4 bases; unmatched bases: 7. Germline V gene lookup returns CDR1 LGHNA and CDR2 YNFKEQ. The length of the CDR3 is 15 residues. In making TCR beta libraries, quantitative 5'-RACE with molecular barcodes was used. TCRdb used MiXCR to reprocess the 5' RACE reads, holding one entry per CDR3 protein. Of around 280,000 distinct CDR3 sequences listed, 15% to 25% were seen once; the top ten hold less than 9.5%. This clonotype has a handful of counts. Its target is unknown. This TCR was recovered from a male donor with ankylosing spondylitis or in good health (not recorded which). The chain combines TRBV4-2 with TRBJ1-3, with TRBD1 matching over 7 bases. The sample consisted of blood, either unsorted or a sorted T cell fraction (not recorded which). The CDR3 nucleotides read TGTGCCAGCAGCCCTGGAGACAGGGAAGGAAACACCATATATTTT. Its translation: CASSPGDREGNTIYF.